This T cell receptor beta chain was sequenced in a study of response to subunit inactivated influenza vaccine. TCRdb reprocessed the RT-PCR reads via MiXCR and lists one record per CDR3 protein. The sample comprises around 750,000 distinct CDR3 sequences, less than 25% of which are singletons, and roughly a tenth rests with the top ten. After removal of 0 bases from V and 7 bases from J, the junction contained 13 bases not matched to a gene. The CDR3 runs to 18 residues. Per germline, CDR1 SGDLS and CDR2 YYNGEE. This clonotype was seen a handful of times. This receptor was identified in a man over 45 who received an inactivated influenza vaccine. The rearrangement joins TRBV9 to TRBJ2-1; 10 nucleotides match TRBD2. The input for sequencing was PBMCs from blood, taken 5 days after vaccination. CDR3 in DNA: TGTGCCAGCAGCGTAGTCCCGAGCGGGAGGGCCGATAGGAATGAGCAGTTCTTC. Translated: CASSVVPSGRADRNEQFF.